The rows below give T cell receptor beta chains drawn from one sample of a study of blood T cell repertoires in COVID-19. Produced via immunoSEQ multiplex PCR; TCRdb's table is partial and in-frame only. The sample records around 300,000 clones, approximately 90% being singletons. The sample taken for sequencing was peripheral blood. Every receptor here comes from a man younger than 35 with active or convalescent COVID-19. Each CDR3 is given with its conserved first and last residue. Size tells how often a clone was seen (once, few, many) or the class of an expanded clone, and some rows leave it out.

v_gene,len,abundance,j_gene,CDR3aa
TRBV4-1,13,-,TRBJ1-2,CASSLTGLYGYTF
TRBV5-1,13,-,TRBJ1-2,CASSSGGSDGYTF
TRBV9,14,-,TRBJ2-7,CASSVDPGSYEQYF
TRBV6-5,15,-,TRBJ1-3,CASTKPGTVENTIYF
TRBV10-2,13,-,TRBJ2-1,CASRKTGAYEQFF
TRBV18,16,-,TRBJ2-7,CASSQDRAGRAYEQYF
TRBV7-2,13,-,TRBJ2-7,CASSRDRIYEQYF
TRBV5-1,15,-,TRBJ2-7,CASSGRDTTPYEQYF
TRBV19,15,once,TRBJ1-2,CASSVTTGRNYGYTF
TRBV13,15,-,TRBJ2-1,CASSKLAEFYNEQFF
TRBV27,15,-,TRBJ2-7,CASSYLGGLVYEQYF
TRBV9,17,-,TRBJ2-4,CASSDNRDTLAKNIQYF
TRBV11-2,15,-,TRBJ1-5,CASSTRRGGNQPQHF
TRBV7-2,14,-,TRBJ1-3,CASSPPANGNTIYF
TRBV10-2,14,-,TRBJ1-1,CASTRQGRPTEAFF
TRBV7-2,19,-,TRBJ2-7,CASSPRGNRGQGSPYEQYF
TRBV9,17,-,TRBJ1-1,CASSAPRETGLLTEAFF
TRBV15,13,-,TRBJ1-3,CATKTSSGNTIYF
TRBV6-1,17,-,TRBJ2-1,CASSDSRASAGYNEQFF
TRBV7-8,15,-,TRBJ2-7,CASSLGQGPSYEQYF
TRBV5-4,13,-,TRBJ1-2,CASSLSGNYGYTF
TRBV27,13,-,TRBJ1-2,CASRQGGGYGYTF
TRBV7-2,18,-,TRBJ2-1,CASSSPRVGLAGVHEQFF
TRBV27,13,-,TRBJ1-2,CASSLSVNYGYTF
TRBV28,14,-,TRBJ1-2,CASSLAGGNYGYTF
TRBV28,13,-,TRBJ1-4,CASSLTGNRKLFF
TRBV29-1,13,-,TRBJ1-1,CSVGQRMNTEAFF
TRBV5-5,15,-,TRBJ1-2,CASSPPGTGLIGYTF
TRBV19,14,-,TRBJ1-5,CASSSPRGWEPQHF
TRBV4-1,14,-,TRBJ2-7,CASSRREESYEQYF
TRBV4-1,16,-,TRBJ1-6,CASSQDGAAPGSPLHF
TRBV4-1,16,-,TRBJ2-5,CASSPLHGAEQETQYF
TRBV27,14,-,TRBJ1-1,CASSSYMQDTEAFF
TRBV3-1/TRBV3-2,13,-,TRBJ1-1,CASSQESYRGAFF
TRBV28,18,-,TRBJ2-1,CASSFLNRQGSSYNEQFF
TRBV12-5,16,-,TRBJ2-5,CASGPEGLADIKSQYF
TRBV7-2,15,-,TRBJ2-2,CASSLELEEAGELFF
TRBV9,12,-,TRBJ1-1,CASSGDRGLAFF
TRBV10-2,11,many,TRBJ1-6,CASSPNSALHF
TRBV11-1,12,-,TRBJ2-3,CASSSRQDTQYF
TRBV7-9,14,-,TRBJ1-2,CASSADRGYWGYTF
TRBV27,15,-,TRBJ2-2,CASTWKTGITGELFF
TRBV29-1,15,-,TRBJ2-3,CSSISTEVITDTQYF